The rows below give T cell receptor beta chains drawn from one sample of a study of identical twins. TCRdb re-derived calls from the 5' RACE reads in MiXCR, one entry per CDR3 protein. The table shows 1.5 million to 2 million distinct CDR3 sequences, with about 32% occurring only once. The sample comprised cord blood. The receptor source for this set is a newborn girl in good health. CDR3s leave out the opening cysteine and the closing phenylalanine or tryptophan. The D gene is left open where the match is weak.

D: TRBD1; V: TRBV10-1; CDR3: AGQDLQETQY
D: TRBD2; V: TRBV20-1; CDR3: SARDPGLAGTQF
D: NA; V: TRBV4-2; CDR3: ASSQLVRANQPQH
D: TRBD1; V: TRBV11-3; CDR3: ASSLGTGQGSTEAF
D: TRBD1; V: TRBV29-1; CDR3: SVEAGTGAVYGYT
D: NA; V: TRBV18; CDR3: AGSPSLGEQY
D: NA; V: TRBV10-3; CDR3: ASAGTSEETQY
D: TRBD2; V: TRBV13; CDR3: ASSLVYAGGPVNEQF
D: NA; V: TRBV5-8; CDR3: ASSGPDGDYGYT
D: NA; V: TRBV29-1; CDR3: SVGRTEWIGDNEQF
D: TRBD1; V: TRBV4-2; CDR3: ASSQQGGPPYEQY
D: TRBD2; V: TRBV11-2; CDR3: ASSFPGLAGGPPLDITDTQY
D: NA; V: TRBV3-1; CDR3: ASSQDSPVYEQY
D: NA; V: TRBV7-9; CDR3: ASSFRPGRQDTQY
D: TRBD2; V: TRBV6-5; CDR3: ASSYGLAGGYNEQF
D: NA; V: TRBV9; CDR3: ASSVGMWVDSNQPQH
D: TRBD1; V: TRBV7-2; CDR3: ASSPGQGPNYGYT
D: NA; V: TRBV3-1; CDR3: ASSQQGRVYQETQY
D: NA; V: TRBV18; CDR3: ASSPQSTDYEQY
D: NA; V: TRBV10-3; CDR3: AISESSPRIDTQY
D: NA; V: TRBV7-2; CDR3: ASSLIGLSHDTQY
D: NA; V: TRBV20-1; CDR3: SAIDRIPYEQY
D: NA; V: TRBV6-2/TRBV6-3; CDR3: ASTPGLPQYEQY
D: NA; V: TRBV19; CDR3: ASRTDGNEKLF
D: TRBD2; V: TRBV5-1; CDR3: ASSTGTSCNEQF
D: NA; V: TRBV25-1; CDR3: ASSSYPRSYNEQF
D: NA; V: TRBV20-1; CDR3: SALLKTYEQY
D: NA; V: TRBV2; CDR3: ASSRDSWVQPQH
D: NA; V: TRBV4-2; CDR3: AGSQVGWFSVLDTQY
D: NA; V: TRBV29-1; CDR3: SVLTSALTDTQY
D: NA; V: TRBV20-1; CDR3: SATNQGHEQF
D: NA; V: TRBV5-1; CDR3: ASSFNARQETQY
D: NA; V: TRBV28; CDR3: ASTPDDPYNEQF
D: TRBD1; V: TRBV7-8; CDR3: ASSHVTGAYYNEQF
D: TRBD1; V: TRBV12-3/TRBV12-4; CDR3: ASTGAGTGGPNTEAF
D: TRBD2; V: TRBV10-3; CDR3: AISASIGLAGDQETQY
D: TRBD2; V: TRBV9; CDR3: ASSAGLAGGHAQY
D: TRBD2; V: TRBV12-3/TRBV12-4; CDR3: ASSPGLARHSEQF
D: NA; V: TRBV20-1; CDR3: SARGQEAGYT
D: TRBD1; V: TRBV3-1; CDR3: ASSQGTGYEQY
D: TRBD2; V: TRBV6-2/TRBV6-3; CDR3: ASRREGGSYNEQF
D: NA; V: TRBV24-1; CDR3: ATSDVRGGNNQPQH
D: NA; V: TRBV15; CDR3: ATSRDPRQVNYGYT
D: NA; V: TRBV12-3/TRBV12-4; CDR3: ASTTSRGGPNIEAF
D: NA; V: TRBV2; CDR3: ASHPGTYLYEQY
D: TRBD2; V: TRBV2; CDR3: ASQRGLGYEQY
D: NA; V: TRBV25-1; CDR3: ASSPQRPVQETQY
D: NA; V: TRBV28; CDR3: ASSSGGTGSYEQY
D: NA; V: TRBV19; CDR3: ASSRAGGQPQH